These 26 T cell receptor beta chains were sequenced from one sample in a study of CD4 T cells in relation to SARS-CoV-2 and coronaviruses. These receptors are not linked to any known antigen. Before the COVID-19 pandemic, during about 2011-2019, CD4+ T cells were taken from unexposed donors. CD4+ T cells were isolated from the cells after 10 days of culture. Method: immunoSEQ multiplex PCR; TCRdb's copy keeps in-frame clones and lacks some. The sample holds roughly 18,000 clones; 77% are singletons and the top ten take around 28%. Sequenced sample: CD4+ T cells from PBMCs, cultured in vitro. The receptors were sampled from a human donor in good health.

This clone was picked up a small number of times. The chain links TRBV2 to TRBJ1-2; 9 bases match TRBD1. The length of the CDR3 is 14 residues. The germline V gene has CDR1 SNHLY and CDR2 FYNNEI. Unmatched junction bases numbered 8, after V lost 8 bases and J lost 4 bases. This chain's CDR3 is CASGETGGSYGYTF. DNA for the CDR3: TGTGCCAGCGGGGAGACAGGGGGGTCCTATGGCTACACCTTC.

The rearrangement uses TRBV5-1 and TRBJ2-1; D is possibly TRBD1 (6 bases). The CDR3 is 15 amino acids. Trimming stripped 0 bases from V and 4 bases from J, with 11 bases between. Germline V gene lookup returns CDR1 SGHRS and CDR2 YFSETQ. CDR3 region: CASSLAAGVYNEQFF. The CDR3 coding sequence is TGCGCCAGCAGCTTGGCGGCAGGGGTTTACAATGAGCAGTTCTTC.

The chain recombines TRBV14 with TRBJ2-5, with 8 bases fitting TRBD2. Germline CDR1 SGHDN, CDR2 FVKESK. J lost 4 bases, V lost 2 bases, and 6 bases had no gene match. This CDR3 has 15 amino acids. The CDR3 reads CASSQIAGWGETQYF. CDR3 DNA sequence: TGTGCCAGCAGCCAAATAGCGGGATGGGGAGAGACCCAGTACTTC.

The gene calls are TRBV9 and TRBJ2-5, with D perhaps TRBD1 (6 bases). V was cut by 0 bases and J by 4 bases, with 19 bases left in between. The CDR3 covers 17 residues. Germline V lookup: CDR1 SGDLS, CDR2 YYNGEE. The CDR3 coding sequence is TGTGCCAGCAGCGTAGCCAGGGGTGGAGTAGTTGGAGAGACCCAGTACTTC. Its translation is CASSVARGGVVGETQYF.

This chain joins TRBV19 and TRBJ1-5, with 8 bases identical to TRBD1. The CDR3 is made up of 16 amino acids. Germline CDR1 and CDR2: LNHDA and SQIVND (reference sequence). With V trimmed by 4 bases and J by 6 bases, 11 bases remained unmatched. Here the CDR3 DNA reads TGTGCCAGTAGTAAACAGGGGGTTGGTTTCGGTCAGCCCCAGCATTTT. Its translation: CASSKQGVGFGQPQHF.

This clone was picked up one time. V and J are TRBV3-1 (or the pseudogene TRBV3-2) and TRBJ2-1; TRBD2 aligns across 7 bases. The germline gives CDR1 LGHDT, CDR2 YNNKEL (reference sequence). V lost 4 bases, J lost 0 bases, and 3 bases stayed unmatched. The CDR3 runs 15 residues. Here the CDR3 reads CASSPSGGSYNEQFF. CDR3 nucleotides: TGTGCCAGCAGCCCCTCGGGGGGCTCCTACAATGAGCAGTTCTTC.

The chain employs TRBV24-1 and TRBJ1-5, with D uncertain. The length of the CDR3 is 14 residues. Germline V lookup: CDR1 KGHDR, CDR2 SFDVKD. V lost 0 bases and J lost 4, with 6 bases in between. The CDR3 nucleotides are TGTGCCACCAGTGATTTGCCGGGTAATCAGCCCCAGCATTTT. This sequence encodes CATSDLPGNQPQHF.

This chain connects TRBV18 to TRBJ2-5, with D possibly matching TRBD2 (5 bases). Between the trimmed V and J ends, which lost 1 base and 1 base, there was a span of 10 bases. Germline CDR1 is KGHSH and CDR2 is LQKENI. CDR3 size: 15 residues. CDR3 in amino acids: CASSPRAGGQETQYF. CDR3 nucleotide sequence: TGTGCCAGCTCACCACGGGCCGGAGGCCAAGAGACCCAGTACTTC. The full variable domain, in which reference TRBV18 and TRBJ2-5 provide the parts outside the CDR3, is NAGVMQNPRHLVRRRGQEARLRCSPMKGHSHVYWYRQLPEEGLKFMVYLQKENIIDESGMPKERFSAEFPKEGPSILRIQQVVRGDSAAYFCASSPRAGGQETQYFGPGTRLLVL.

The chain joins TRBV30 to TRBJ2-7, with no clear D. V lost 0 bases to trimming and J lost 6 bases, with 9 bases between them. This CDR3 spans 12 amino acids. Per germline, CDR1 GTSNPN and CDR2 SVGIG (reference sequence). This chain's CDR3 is CAWSVLELEQYF. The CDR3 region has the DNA TGTGCCTGGAGTGTGTTGGAACTCGAGCAGTACTTC. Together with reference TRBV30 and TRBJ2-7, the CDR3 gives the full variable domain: SQTIHQWPATLVQPVGSPLSLECTVEGTSNPNLYWYRQAAGRGLQLLFYSVGIGQISSEVPQNLSASRPQDRQFILSSKKLLLSDSGFYLCAWSVLELEQYFGPGTRLTVT.

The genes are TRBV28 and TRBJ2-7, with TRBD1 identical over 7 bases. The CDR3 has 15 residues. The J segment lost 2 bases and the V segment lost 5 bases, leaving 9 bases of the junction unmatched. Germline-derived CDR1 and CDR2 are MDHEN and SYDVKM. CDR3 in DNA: TGTGCCAGCAGTACCTCCGGACAGGTTCCCTACGAGCAGTACTTC. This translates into CASSTSGQVPYEQYF.

The CDR3 DNA sequence: TGTGCCAGCAGCTTGGACAGGGATGGCATTCAGTACTTC. This gives the protein CASSLDRDGIQYF. The chain carries TRBV5-8 and TRBJ2-4; D is perhaps TRBD1 (6 bases). V was cut by 0 bases and J by 9 bases, with 10 bases left in between. The CDR3 spans 13 residues. CDR1 and CDR2 from the germline V gene are SGHTS and YDEGEE.

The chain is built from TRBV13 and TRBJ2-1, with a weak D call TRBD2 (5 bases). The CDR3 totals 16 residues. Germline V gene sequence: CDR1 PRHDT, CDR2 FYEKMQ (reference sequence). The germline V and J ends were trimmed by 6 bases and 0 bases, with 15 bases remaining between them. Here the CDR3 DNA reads TGTGCCAGCAGAGAGTCGGGGAAAGGCTCCTACAATGAGCAGTTCTTC. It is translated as CASRESGKGSYNEQFF.

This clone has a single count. The CDR3 nucleotides are TGCGCCAGCAGCCCTACAGAGACTCAAGAGACCCAGTACTTC. It specifies CASSPTETQETQYF. The J gene is TRBJ2-5, the V gene TRBV5-1; D uncertain. V lost 4 bases and J 2 bases, leaving 12 bases between the germline ends. The germline V gene encodes CDR1 SGHRS and CDR2 YFSETQ. The length of the CDR3 is 14 residues.

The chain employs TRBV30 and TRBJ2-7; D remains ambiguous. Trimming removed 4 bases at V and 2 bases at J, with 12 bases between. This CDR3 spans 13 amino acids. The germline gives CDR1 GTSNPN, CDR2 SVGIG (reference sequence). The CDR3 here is CAWTINEPYEQYF. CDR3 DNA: TGTGCCTGGACTATCAACGAACCCTACGAGCAGTACTTC.

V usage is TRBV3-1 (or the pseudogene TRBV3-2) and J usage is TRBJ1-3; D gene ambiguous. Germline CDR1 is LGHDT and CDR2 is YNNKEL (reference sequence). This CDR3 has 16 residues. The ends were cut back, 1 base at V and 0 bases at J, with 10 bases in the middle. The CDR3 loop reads CASSQGYGSSGNTIYF. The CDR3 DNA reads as TGTGCCAGCAGCCAAGGTTACGGGAGCTCTGGAAACACCATATATTTT.

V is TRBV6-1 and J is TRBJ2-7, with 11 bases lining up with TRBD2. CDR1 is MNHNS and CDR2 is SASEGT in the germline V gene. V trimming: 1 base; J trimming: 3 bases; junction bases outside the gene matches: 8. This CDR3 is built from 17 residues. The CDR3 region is CASSEDSSGRSFYEQYF. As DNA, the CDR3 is TGTGCCAGCAGTGAAGATTCTAGCGGGAGGTCCTTCTACGAGCAGTACTTC.

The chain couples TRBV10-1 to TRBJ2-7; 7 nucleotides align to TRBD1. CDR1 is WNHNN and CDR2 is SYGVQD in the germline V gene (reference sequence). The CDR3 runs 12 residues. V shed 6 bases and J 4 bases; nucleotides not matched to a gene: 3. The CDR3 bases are TGCGCCAGCAGCGGGACAGAGTACGAGCAGTACTTC. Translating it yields CASSGTEYEQYF.

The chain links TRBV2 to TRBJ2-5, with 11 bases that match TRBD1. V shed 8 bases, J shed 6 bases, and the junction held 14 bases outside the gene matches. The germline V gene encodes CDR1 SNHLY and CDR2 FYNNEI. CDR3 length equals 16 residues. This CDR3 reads CASRNQGGQGGQTQYF. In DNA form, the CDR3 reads TGTGCCAGCCGAAACCAGGGGGGACAGGGGGGACAGACCCAGTACTTC.

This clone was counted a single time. The CDR3 nucleotides read TGTGCCAGCCCCTCGGACAGGGGGGTCGAGCAGTACTTC. Protein sequence: CASPSDRGVEQYF. The rearrangement links TRBV6-5 to TRBJ2-7; TRBD1 matches at 10 bases. Germline values: CDR1 MNHEY, CDR2 SVGAGI. Unmatched junction bases numbered 7, after V lost 8 bases and J lost 6 bases. The CDR3 is 13 amino acids.

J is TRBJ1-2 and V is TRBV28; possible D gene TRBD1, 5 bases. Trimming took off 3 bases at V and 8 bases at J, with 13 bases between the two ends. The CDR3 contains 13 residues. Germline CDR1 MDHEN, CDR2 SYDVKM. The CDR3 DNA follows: TGTGCCAGCAGTTTGGCAGGGAATACGGGCTACACCTTC. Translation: CASSLAGNTGYTF.

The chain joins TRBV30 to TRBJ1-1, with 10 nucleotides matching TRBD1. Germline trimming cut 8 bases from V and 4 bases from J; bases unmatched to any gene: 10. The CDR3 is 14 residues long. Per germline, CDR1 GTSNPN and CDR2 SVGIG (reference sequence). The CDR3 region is CAGGGQGLGTEAFF. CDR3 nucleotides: TGTGCCGGAGGGGGACAGGGGCTCGGCACTGAAGCTTTCTTT.

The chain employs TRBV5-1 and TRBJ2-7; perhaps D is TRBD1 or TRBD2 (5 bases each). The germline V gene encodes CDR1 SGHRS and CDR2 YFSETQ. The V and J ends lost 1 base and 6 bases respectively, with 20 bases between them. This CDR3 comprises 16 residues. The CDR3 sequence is CASSLSGDLIRGEQYF. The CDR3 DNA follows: TGCGCCAGCAGCTTGAGTGGGGACCTCATAAGGGGCGAGCAGTACTTC.

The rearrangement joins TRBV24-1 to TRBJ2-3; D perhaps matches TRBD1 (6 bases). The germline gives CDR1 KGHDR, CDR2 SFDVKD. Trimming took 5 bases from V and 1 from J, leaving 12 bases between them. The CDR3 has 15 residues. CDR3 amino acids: CATSGRDTRTDTQYF. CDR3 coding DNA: TGTGCCACCAGTGGCCGGGACACCCGCACAGATACGCAGTATTTT.

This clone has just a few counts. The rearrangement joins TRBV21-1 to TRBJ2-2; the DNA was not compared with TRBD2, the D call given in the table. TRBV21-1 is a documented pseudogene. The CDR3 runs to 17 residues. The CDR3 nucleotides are TGTGCCAGCAGCTACCTTGGACTAGTGAAGCTCACCGGGGAGCTGTTTTTT. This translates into CASSYLGLVKLTGELFF.

DNA for the CDR3: TGTGCCAGCAGCTTGGCCGAAATTGGGACTGAAGCTTTCTTT. Translating gives CASSLAEIGTEAFF. V and J are TRBV5-5 and TRBJ1-1; no firm D call. CDR1 is SGHKS, CDR2 YYEKEE, per germline (reference sequence). CDR3 length: 14 residues. V lost 0 bases to trimming and J lost 5 bases, with 11 bases between them.

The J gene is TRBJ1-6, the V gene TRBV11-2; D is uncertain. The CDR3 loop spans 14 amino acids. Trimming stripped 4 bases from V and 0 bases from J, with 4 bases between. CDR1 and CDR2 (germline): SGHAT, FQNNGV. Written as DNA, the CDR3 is TGTGCCAGCAGCTATATCTCCTATAATTCACCCCTCCACTTT. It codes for CASSYISYNSPLHF.